The clone carrying this T cell receptor beta chain has more than one count but fewer than ten. The record originates from a study of identical twins. Germline values: CDR1 MGHDK, CDR2 SYGVNS. V lost 1 base to trimming and J lost 10 bases, with 19 bases between them. The CDR3 contains 15 residues. TCRdb reprocessed the 5' RACE reads via MiXCR and lists one record per CDR3 protein. The sample lists about 280,000 distinct CDR3 sequences, 6.5% to 9.5% occurring once. These records were also assigned to another study, of yellow fever vaccine responses in identical twins.

The V gene is TRBV25-1, the J gene TRBJ2-5; tentatively, D is TRBD2 (5 bases). This TCR was sampled from a woman under 30 in good health. Sequencing used memory (CD45RO+) T cells sorted from blood. The CDR3 DNA sequence: TGTGCCAGCAGTGAATTTCGGACTCTTGGTGGGAACCAGTACTTC. Protein product: CASSEFRTLGGNQYF.